The next 22 T cell receptor beta chains were all read from a single sample in a study of blood T cells in healthy people across ages. Combining a sample-barcoded 5' primer with a J-beta primer mix, a second PCR ran for roughly 7 to 12 cycles. From the 5' RACE reads, TCRdb called clonotypes with MiXCR, one entry per CDR3 protein. The data show roughly 1.5 million distinct CDR3 sequences, with approximately 42% seen just once and 4% held by the top ten. Sequenced material: blood. The receptor source for this set is a woman aged 18-29 years in good health.

This chain joins TRBV12-3 or TRBV12-4 and TRBJ2-7; 11 nucleotides agree with TRBD2. V shed 3 bases and J 4 bases; nucleotides not matched to a gene: 5. This CDR3 has 15 residues. The CDR3 reads CASSFWLAGGYEQYF. Here the CDR3 DNA reads TGTGCCAGCAGTTTTTGGCTAGCGGGGGGATACGAGCAGTACTTC.

This chain joins TRBV7-8 and TRBJ1-2; maybe TRBD1 (6 bases). The CDR3 is made up of 14 amino acids. CDR1 and CDR2 (germline): SGHVS, FQNEAQ. Trimming took 6 bases from V and 0 from J, leaving 11 bases between them. This CDR3 reads CASRGAGANYGYTF. In nucleotides, the CDR3 is TGTGCCAGCAGGGGGGCAGGAGCTAACTATGGCTACACCTTC.

The chain uses TRBV24-1 and TRBJ2-3; D is possibly TRBD1 (5 bases). V was shortened by 3 bases and J by 8 bases, with 17 bases between the two germline ends. Germline V lookup: CDR1 KGHDR, CDR2 SFDVKD. The CDR3 covers 15 residues. CDR3 DNA sequence: TGTGCCACCAGTGATCCGACAGTGTCCTCAGGTACGCAGTATTTT. It yields the protein CATSDPTVSSGTQYF.

This rearrangement joins TRBV6-2 or TRBV6-3 to TRBJ1-5; 8 bases agree with TRBD1. The CDR3 is made up of 13 amino acids. J lost 7 bases, V lost 6 bases, and 5 bases had no gene match. CDR1 is MNHEY, CDR2 SVGEGT, per germline. The chain's CDR3 is CASSQQGVQPQHF. CDR3 coding DNA: TGTGCCAGCAGCCAACAGGGGGTACAGCCCCAGCATTTT.

The chain recombines TRBV27 with TRBJ2-7, with 7 bases fitting TRBD1. Germline CDR1 is MNHEY and CDR2 is SMNVEV (reference sequence). J was trimmed by 0 bases and V by 6 bases; bases with no gene match: 5. This CDR3 has 14 residues. As DNA, the CDR3 is TGTGCCAGCAGATCCGGGACAGCCTCCTACGAGCAGTACTTC. It codes for CASRSGTASYEQYF.

V gene TRBV5-6 combines with J gene TRBJ1-6; 8 nucleotides match TRBD1. After removal of 4 bases from V and 7 bases from J, the junction contained 4 bases not matched to a gene. Germline V CDR1 and CDR2: SGHDT, YYEEEE. The CDR3 covers 14 residues. As DNA, the CDR3 is TGTGCCAGCAGCACCGGACAGGGAAATTCACCCCTCCACTTT. This translates into CASSTGQGNSPLHF.

The chain links TRBV6-5 to TRBJ1-5; no clear D gene. The CDR3 length is 15 residues. Germline V gene sequence: CDR1 MNHEY, CDR2 SVGAGI. The V gene lost 0 bases and the J gene lost 7 bases, with 13 bases spanning the gap. The CDR3: CASSYSSGGSQPQHF. In nucleotides, the CDR3 is TGTGCCAGCAGTTACTCAAGCGGAGGGAGCCAGCCCCAGCATTTT.

The chain couples TRBV4-3 to TRBJ1-6; 9 bases line up with TRBD1. The J segment lost 9 bases and the V segment lost 3 bases, leaving 6 bases of the junction unmatched. This CDR3 has 15 residues. CDR1 LGHNA and CDR2 YSLEER come from the germline V gene. CDR3 DNA sequence: TGCGCCAGCAGCCAGATGACAGGGGGAGGTTCACCCCTCCACTTT. This codes for CASSQMTGGGSPLHF.

In its sample, this clonotype was seen a few times. The chain joins TRBV5-1 to TRBJ1-6; D is uncertain. Per germline, CDR1 SGHRS and CDR2 YFSETQ. The CDR3 extends over 16 amino acids. V was cut by 0 bases and J by 0 bases, with 7 bases left in between. The CDR3 DNA sequence: TGCGCCAGCAGCTTGGAAGAAAGCTCCTATAATTCACCCCTCCACTTT. This gives the protein CASSLEESSYNSPLHF. The complete variable domain, with remaining parts taken from reference TRBV5-1 and TRBJ1-6, reads KAGVTQTPRYLIKTRGQQVTLSCSPISGHRSVSWYQQTPGQGLQFLFEYFSETQRNKGNFPGRFSGRQFSNSRSEMNVSTLELGDSALYLCASSLEESSYNSPLHFGNGTRLTVT.

This sequence joins TRBV7-2 and TRBJ1-1; D gene unclear. There are 15 residues in the CDR3. Trimming took off 4 bases at V and 1 base at J, with 13 bases between the two ends. CDR1 is SGHTA and CDR2 is FQGNSA in the germline V gene. The CDR3 nucleotides read TGTGCCAGCAGCTACATCGACTTGCAGAACACTGAAGCTTTCTTT. Its translation is CASSYIDLQNTEAFF.

The V gene is TRBV20-1, the J gene TRBJ2-5, with 8 nucleotides matching TRBD1. CDR1 is DFQATT, CDR2 SNEGSKA, per germline (reference sequence). The CDR3 has 14 amino acids. The V gene end was trimmed by 6 bases and the J gene end by 2 bases; junction bases not matched to a gene: 8. The CDR3 is CSAQPGTGQETQYF. The CDR3 DNA is TGCAGTGCCCAGCCCGGGACAGGACAAGAGACCCAGTACTTC.

V gene TRBV4-3 combines with J gene TRBJ2-7; 8 bases are a match to TRBD1. CDR1 LGHNA and CDR2 YSLEER come from the germline V gene. The junction had 4 bases not matched to a gene; V was cut back by 2 bases and J by 4 bases. The CDR3 has 14 residues. In DNA form, the CDR3 reads TGCGCCAGCAGCCAAATGACAGGGGCTTACGAGCAGTACTTC. This sequence encodes CASSQMTGAYEQYF.

This chain links TRBV20-1 with TRBJ1-4, with unresolved D. V dropped 2 bases and J dropped 3 bases, with 7 bases sitting between them. The CDR3 runs to 13 residues. The V gene's germline CDR1 is DFQATT and CDR2 SNEGSKA (reference sequence). CDR3 protein: CSARNVPNEKLFF. The CDR3 DNA follows: TGCAGTGCTAGAAACGTCCCTAATGAAAAACTGTTTTTT.

This clonotype was counted between two and nine times. V and J are TRBV15 and TRBJ2-7, with D uncertain. The DNA end lines up better with TRBJ2-5; the J call may be wrong. Germline values: CDR1 LNHNV, CDR2 YYDKDF (reference sequence). This CDR3 contains 11 residues. The CDR3 here is CATRLGETQYF. In DNA, the CDR3 is TGTGCCACCAGGCTCGGGGAGACCCAGTACTTC.

The CDR3 is CAISEPGINQPQHF. Written as DNA, the CDR3 is TGTGCCATCAGTGAGCCAGGGATCAATCAGCCCCAGCATTTT. The V call is TRBV10-3, the J call TRBJ1-5; D might be TRBD1 (5 bases). CDR1 ENHRY and CDR2 SYGVKD come from the germline V gene. This CDR3 has 14 amino acids. The V end was cut by 2 bases, the J end by 3 bases, with 8 bases between.

The chain is built from TRBV7-2 and TRBJ1-1; unclear D gene. Germline V CDR1 and CDR2: SGHTA, FQGNSA. V was clipped by 5 bases and J by 2 bases, with 15 bases between them. The CDR3 is made up of 15 amino acids. CDR3 DNA: TGTGCCAGCAGCCTCCTGGTCAACAGCAACACTGAAGCTTTCTTT. This gives the protein CASSLLVNSNTEAFF.

Only a few counts were recorded for this clonotype. This chain joins TRBV27 and TRBJ2-1; a weak D match, TRBD1 (5 bases). The CDR3 loop spans 15 amino acids. The V end lost 2 bases, the J end lost 5 bases, and 13 bases lay between the germline ends. Per the germline V gene, CDR1 is MNHEY and CDR2 is SMNVEV (reference sequence). For the CDR3, the DNA is TGTGCCAGCAGTTTAGGGATATTGGGGCACAATGAGCAGTTCTTC. Translating it yields CASSLGILGHNEQFF.

The rearrangement joins TRBV14 to TRBJ2-1; TRBD2 aligns across 7 bases. Trimming removed 1 base from V and 3 bases from J; junction bases left unmatched: 6. Germline V CDR1 and CDR2: SGHDN, FVKESK. CDR3 length equals 16 residues. In DNA form, the CDR3 reads TGTGCCAGCAGCCAAGTGGGGGGGAACTACTACAATGAGCAGTTCTTC. Encoded protein: CASSQVGGNYYNEQFF.

The rearrangement uses TRBV20-1 and TRBJ2-1; the D gene is possibly TRBD1 (5 bases). V was trimmed by 3 bases and J by 5 bases, leaving 17 bases between them. In germline, CDR1 is DFQATT, CDR2 SNEGSKA (reference sequence). CDR3 size: 15 residues. Here the CDR3 DNA reads TGCAGTGCTAGGGCCTTCCGGCCAGGGAACAATGAGCAGTTCTTC. Translated: CSARAFRPGNNEQFF.

The rearrangement uses TRBV13 and TRBJ2-7; 7 nucleotides match TRBD1. Losses at the gene ends were 5 bases for V and 0 bases for J; bases not matched to a gene: 7. Germline V gene sequence: CDR1 PRHDT, CDR2 FYEKMQ (reference sequence). The CDR3 has 15 amino acids. Here the CDR3 reads CASSPQGTVSYEQYF. Here the CDR3 DNA reads TGTGCCAGCAGCCCCCAGGGGACAGTCTCCTACGAGCAGTACTTC. Full variable domain (rest looked up from reference TRBV13 and TRBJ2-7): AAGVIQSPRHLIKEKRETATLKCYPIPRHDTVYWYQQGPGQDPQFLISFYEKMQSDKGSIPDRFSAQQFSDYHSELNMSSLELGDSALYFCASSPQGTVSYEQYFGPGTRLTVT.

This chain connects TRBV7-3 to TRBJ2-1, with TRBD2 matching 9 bases. The length of the CDR3 is 15 residues. V trimming: 0 bases; J trimming: 7 bases; junction bases outside the gene matches: 4. Per the germline V gene, CDR1 is SGHTA and CDR2 is FQGTGA. CDR3 nucleotides: TGTGCCAGCAGCTTAACGCTAGCGGGGAGGAATGAGCAGTTCTTC. Translating it yields CASSLTLAGRNEQFF.

The V call is TRBV9, the J call TRBJ2-1; TRBD2 matches at 13 bases. From germline, CDR1 is SGDLS and CDR2 YYNGEE. There are 17 residues in the CDR3. After removal of 0 bases from V and 7 bases from J, the junction contained 7 bases not matched to a gene. The CDR3: CASSVGRTSGSWNEQFF. DNA of the CDR3: TGTGCCAGCAGCGTAGGGAGGACTAGCGGGAGTTGGAATGAGCAGTTCTTC.